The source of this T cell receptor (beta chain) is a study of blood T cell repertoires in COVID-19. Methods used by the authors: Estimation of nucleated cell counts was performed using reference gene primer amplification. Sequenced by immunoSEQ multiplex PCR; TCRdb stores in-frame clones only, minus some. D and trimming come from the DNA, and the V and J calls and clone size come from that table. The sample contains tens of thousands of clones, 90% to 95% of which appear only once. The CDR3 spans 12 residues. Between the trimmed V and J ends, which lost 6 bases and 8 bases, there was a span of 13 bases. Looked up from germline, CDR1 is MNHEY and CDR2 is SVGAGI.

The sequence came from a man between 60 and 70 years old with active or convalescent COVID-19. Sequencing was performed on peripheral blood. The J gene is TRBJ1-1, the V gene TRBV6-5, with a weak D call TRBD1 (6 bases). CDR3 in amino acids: CASRTGIGEAFF. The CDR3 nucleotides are TGTGCCAGCAGAACAGGGATTGGGGAAGCTTTCTTT.